One sample yielded the 11 T cell receptor beta chains listed below, sequenced in a study of T-cell reconstitution after alpha-beta-depleted transplantation in children. It was with unique molecular identifiers that the TCRbeta library was prepared. In TCRdb, the PCR reads were re-called with MiXCR into one record per CDR3 protein. The table includes some 280,000 distinct CDR3 sequences, approximately 9.8% detected once. Source: PBMCs from the stem cell graft donor, taken from the stem cell graft. All receptors derive from a human donor who donated a stem cell graft to a child with SCID.

The rearrangement uses TRBV27 and TRBJ2-1; 9 nucleotides line up with TRBD2. The length of the CDR3 is 16 residues. V was clipped by 4 bases and J by 5 bases; unmatched bases: 9. CDR1 and CDR2 from the germline V gene are MNHEY and SMNVEV (reference sequence). The CDR3 loop is CASSSYSGGNNNEQFF. DNA for the CDR3: TGTGCCAGCAGTTCTTATAGCGGGGGTAACAACAATGAGCAGTTCTTC.

This clonotype was counted at least ten times. This chain connects TRBV5-1 to TRBJ2-1; the D is unclear. The CDR3 has 14 amino acids. Trimming shortened V by 0 bases and J by 8 bases, and 12 bases separated the two germline ends. Germline V gives CDR1 SGHRS, CDR2 YFSETQ. Here the CDR3 DNA reads TGCGCCAGCAGCTTGGAGGCAAGTTACGATGAGCAGTTCTTC. Protein product: CASSLEASYDEQFF. Based on the CDR3 plus reference TRBV5-1 and TRBJ2-1, the full variable domain is KAGVTQTPRYLIKTRGQQVTLSCSPISGHRSVSWYQQTPGQGLQFLFEYFSETQRNKGNFPGRFSGRQFSNSRSEMNVSTLELGDSALYLCASSLEASYDEQFFGPGTRLTVL.

This clonotype was observed a few times. The chain joins TRBV7-9 to TRBJ1-2; 7 nucleotides line up with TRBD1. The CDR3 loop spans 15 amino acids. V lost 1 base and J lost 5; bases outside the gene matches: 7. Looked up from germline, CDR1 is SEHNR and CDR2 is FQNEAQ (reference sequence). CDR3 in amino acids: CASSLVKGTAYGYTF. CDR3 nucleotide sequence: TGTGCCAGCAGCTTAGTTAAGGGGACAGCTTATGGCTACACCTTC.

This clonotype was seen a few times. The chain combines TRBV12-3 or TRBV12-4 with TRBJ1-3; D gene uncertain. The CDR3 sequence is 13 residues long. The V and J ends lost 6 bases and 0 bases respectively, with 6 bases between them. CDR3 nucleotides: TGTGCCAGCAGGACTCTCTCTGGAAACACCATATATTTT. It specifies CASRTLSGNTIYF.

CDR3 sequence reads: CSVDPGSYYGYTF. The DNA of the CDR3 is TGCAGCGTTGACCCCGGGAGTTATTATGGCTACACCTTC. V gene TRBV29-1 combines with J gene TRBJ1-2; D remains unclear. The ends were cut back, 3 bases at V and 5 bases at J, with 13 bases in the middle. Germline loops: CDR1 SQVTM, CDR2 ANQGSEA. CDR3 size: 13 residues. The full variable domain, in which reference TRBV29-1 and TRBJ1-2 provide the parts outside the CDR3, is SAVISQKPSRDICQRGTSLTIQCQVDSQVTMMFWYRQQPGQSLTLIATANQGSEATYESGFVIDKFPISRPNLTFSTLTVSNMSPEDSSIYLCSVDPGSYYGYTFGSGTRLTVV.

This clonotype has just a few counts. The CDR3 reads CSARVGGSNTDTQYF. The CDR3 DNA reads as TGCAGTGCTAGAGTTGGAGGGTCCAACACAGATACGCAGTATTTT. This chain uses TRBV20-1 with TRBJ2-3; TRBD2 might be the D (6 bases). V lost 1 base and J 2 bases, leaving 13 bases between the germline ends. In germline, CDR1 is DFQATT, CDR2 SNEGSKA (reference sequence). The CDR3 totals 15 residues.

This clonotype has a handful of counts. V usage is TRBV12-3 or TRBV12-4 and J usage is TRBJ2-1, with D possibly matching TRBD1 (6 bases). The germline V and J ends were trimmed by 6 bases and 8 bases, with 17 bases remaining between them. The CDR3 covers 14 residues. CDR3: CASSRTDPFHEQFF. The CDR3, as DNA: TGTGCCAGCAGCCGGACAGACCCTTTCCATGAGCAGTTCTTC.

This clonotype has a handful of counts. This sequence joins TRBV12-3 or TRBV12-4 and TRBJ1-2; no reliable D call. Trimming shortened V by 6 bases and J by 3 bases, and 8 bases separated the two germline ends. The CDR3 extends over 12 amino acids. The CDR3 reads CASRLEYYGYTF. Written as DNA, the CDR3 is TGTGCCAGCAGACTGGAATACTATGGCTACACCTTC.

The rearrangement uses TRBV20-1 and TRBJ2-1, with TRBD2 matching over 10 bases. The germline gives CDR1 DFQATT, CDR2 SNEGSKA (reference sequence). J gave up 7 bases and V 4 bases, and 13 bases lay outside the gene matches. The CDR3 runs 16 residues. This chain's CDR3 is CSATQQRGGLVNEQFF. The CDR3 DNA is TGCAGTGCTACCCAACAGCGGGGGGGCCTTGTGAATGAGCAGTTCTTC.

This clonotype occurred a few times. The J gene is TRBJ2-5, the V gene TRBV13; no reliable D call. Per germline, CDR1 PRHDT and CDR2 FYEKMQ (reference sequence). The CDR3 has 14 residues. V was clipped by 0 bases and J by 5 bases, with 10 bases between them. This CDR3 is CASSLGLGLETQYF. CDR3 sequence (DNA): TGTGCCAGCAGCTTAGGTCTGGGGTTGGAGACCCAGTACTTC.

This clonotype has ten or more counts. V usage is TRBV27 and J usage is TRBJ2-6; TRBD1 matches 11 bases. CDR3 size: 19 residues. Germline values: CDR1 MNHEY, CDR2 SMNVEV (reference sequence). V dropped 0 bases and J dropped 1; count of bases not matched to a gene: 5. The CDR3 is CASSLSGQGAFSGANVLTF. The CDR3 coding sequence is TGTGCCAGCAGTTTATCCGGACAGGGGGCGTTTTCTGGGGCCAACGTCCTGACTTTC.